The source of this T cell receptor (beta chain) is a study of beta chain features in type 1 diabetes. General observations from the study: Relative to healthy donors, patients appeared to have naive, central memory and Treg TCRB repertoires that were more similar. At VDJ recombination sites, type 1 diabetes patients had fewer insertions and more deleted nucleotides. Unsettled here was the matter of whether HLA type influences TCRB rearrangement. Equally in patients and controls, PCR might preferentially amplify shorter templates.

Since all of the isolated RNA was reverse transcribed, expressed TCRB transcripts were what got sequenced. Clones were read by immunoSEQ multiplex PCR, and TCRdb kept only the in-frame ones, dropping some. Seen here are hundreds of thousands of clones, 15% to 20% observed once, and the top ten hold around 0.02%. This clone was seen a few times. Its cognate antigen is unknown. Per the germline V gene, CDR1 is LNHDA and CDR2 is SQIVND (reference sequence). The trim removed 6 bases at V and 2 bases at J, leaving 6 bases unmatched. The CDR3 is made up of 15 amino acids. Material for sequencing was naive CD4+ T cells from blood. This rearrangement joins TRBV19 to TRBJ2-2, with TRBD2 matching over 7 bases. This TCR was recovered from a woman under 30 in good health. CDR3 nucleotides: TGTGCCAGTAGCATAAGCGGGATAAACACCGGGGAGCTGTTTTTT. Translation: CASSISGINTGELFF.